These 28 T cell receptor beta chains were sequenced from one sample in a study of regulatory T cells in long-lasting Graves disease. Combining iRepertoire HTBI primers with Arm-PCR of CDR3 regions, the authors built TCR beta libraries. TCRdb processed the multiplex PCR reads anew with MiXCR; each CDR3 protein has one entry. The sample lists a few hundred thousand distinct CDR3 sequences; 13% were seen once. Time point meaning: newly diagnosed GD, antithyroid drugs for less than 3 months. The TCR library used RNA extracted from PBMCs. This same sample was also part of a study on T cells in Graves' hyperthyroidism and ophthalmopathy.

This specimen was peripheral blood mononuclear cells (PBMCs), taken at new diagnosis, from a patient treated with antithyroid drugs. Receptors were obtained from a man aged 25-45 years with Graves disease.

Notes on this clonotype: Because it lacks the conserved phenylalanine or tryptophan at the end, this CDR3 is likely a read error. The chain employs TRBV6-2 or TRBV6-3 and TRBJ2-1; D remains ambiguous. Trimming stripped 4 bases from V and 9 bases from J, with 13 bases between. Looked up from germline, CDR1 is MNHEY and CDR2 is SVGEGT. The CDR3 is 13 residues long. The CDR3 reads CASSFGPFGEQFL. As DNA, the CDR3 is TGTGCCAGCAGTTTTGGGCCTTTTGGTGAGCAGTTCCTC.

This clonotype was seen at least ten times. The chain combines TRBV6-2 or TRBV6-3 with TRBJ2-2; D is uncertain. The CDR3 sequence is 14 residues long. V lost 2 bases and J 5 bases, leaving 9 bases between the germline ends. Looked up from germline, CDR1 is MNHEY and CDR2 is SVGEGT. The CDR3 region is CASSYTGPTGELFF. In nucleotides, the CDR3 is TGTGCCAGCAGTTACACCGGACCGACCGGGGAGCTGTTTTTT.

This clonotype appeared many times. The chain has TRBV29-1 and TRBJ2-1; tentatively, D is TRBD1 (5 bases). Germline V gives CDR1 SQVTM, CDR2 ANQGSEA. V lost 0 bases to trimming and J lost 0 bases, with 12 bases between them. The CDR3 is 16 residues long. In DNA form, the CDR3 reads TGCAGCGTTGAAGATGGGCAGGGAAGCTCCTACAATGAGCAGTTCTTC. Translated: CSVEDGQGSSYNEQFF.

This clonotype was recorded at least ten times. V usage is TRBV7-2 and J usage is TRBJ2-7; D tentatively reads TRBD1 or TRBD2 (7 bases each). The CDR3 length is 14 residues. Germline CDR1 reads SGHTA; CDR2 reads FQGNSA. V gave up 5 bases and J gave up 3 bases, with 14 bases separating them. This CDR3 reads CASSKRGQYYEQYF. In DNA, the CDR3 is TGTGCCAGCAGCAAGCGGGGACAGTACTACGAGCAGTACTTC.

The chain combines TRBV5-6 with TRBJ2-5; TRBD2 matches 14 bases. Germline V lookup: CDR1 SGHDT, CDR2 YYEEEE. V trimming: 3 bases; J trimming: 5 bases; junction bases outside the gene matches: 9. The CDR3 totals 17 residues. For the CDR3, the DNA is TGTGCCAGCAGCTCCGTCCCGGGACTAGCGGGAGTGGAGACCCAGTACTTC. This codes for CASSSVPGLAGVETQYF.

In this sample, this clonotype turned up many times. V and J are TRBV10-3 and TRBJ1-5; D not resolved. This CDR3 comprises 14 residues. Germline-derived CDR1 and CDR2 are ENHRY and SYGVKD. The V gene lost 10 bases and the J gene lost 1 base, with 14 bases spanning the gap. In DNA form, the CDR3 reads TGTGCCACCCGGGAGAATGACAGCAATCAGCCCCAGCATTTT. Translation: CATRENDSNQPQHF.

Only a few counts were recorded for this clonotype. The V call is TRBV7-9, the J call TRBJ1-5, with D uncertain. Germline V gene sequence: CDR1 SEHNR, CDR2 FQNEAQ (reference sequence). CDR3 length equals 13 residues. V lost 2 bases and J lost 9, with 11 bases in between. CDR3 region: CASSLTGPTPQHF. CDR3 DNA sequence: TGTGCCAGCAGCTTAACCGGACCCACGCCCCAGCATTTT.

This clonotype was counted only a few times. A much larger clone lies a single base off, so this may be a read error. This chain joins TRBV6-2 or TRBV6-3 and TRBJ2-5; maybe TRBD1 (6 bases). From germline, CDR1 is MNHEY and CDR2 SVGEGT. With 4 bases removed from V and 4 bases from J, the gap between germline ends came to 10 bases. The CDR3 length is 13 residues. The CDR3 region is CASSFYRAETQYF. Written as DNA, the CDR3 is TGTGCCAGCAGTTTTTACAGGGCAGAGACCCAGTACTTC.

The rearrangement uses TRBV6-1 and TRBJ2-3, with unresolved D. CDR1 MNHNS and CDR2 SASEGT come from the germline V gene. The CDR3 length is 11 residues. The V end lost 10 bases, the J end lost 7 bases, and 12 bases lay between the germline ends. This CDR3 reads CATAVGNTQYF. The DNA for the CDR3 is TGTGCCACCGCTGTGGGGAATACGCAGTATTTT.

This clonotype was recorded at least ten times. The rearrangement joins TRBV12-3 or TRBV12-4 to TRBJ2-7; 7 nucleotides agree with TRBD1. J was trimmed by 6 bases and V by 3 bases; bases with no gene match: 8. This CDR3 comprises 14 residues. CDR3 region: CASSLRQGIFEQYF. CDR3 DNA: TGTGCCAGCAGTTTGAGACAGGGAATATTCGAGCAGTACTTC.

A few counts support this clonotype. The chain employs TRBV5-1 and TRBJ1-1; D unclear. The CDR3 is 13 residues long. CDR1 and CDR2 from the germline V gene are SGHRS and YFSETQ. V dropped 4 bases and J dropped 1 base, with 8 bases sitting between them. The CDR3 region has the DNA TGCGCCAGCAGCCCGAACGCGAACACTGAAGCTTTCTTT. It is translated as CASSPNANTEAFF.

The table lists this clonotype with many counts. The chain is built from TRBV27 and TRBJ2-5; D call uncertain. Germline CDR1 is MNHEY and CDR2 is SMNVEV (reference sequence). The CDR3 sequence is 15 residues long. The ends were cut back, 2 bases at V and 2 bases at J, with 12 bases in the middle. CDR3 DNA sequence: TGTGCCAGCAGTTTAGGGCTATCCCAACAAGAGACCCAGTACTTC. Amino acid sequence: CASSLGLSQQETQYF.

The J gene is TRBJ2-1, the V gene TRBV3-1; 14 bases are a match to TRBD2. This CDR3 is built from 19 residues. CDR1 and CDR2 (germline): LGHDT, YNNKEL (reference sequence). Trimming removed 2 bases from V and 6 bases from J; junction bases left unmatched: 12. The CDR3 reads CASSQLVRFGTSGSNEQFF. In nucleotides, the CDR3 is TGTGCCAGCAGCCAACTCGTTCGGTTCGGGACTAGCGGGAGCAATGAGCAGTTCTTC.

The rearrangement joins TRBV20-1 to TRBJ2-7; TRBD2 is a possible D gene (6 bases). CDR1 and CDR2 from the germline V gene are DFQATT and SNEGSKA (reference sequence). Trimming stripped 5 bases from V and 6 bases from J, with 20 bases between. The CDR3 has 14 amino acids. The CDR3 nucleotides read TGCAGTGCTCTCTGGGAGCGGGCCCTCGCCGAGCAGTACTTC. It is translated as CSALWERALAEQYF.

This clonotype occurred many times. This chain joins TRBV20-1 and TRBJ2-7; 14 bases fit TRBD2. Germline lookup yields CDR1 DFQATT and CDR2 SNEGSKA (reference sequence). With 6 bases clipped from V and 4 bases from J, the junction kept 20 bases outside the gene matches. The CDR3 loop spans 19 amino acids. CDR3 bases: TGCAGTGCACTCGGACTAGCGGGAGGAAGCCGGGGGCCGAGTTACGAGCAGTACTTC. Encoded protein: CSALGLAGGSRGPSYEQYF.

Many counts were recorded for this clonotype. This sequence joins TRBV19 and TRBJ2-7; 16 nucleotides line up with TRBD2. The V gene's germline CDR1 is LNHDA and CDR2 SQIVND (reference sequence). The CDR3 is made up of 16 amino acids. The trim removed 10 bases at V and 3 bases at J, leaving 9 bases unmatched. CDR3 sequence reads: CATGTSGRAGHYEQYF. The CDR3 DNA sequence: TGTGCCACCGGGACTAGCGGGAGGGCCGGGCACTACGAGCAGTACTTC. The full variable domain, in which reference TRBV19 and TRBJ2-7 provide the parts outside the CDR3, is DGGITQSPKYLFRKEGQNVTLSCEQNLNHDAMYWYRQDPGQGLRLIYYSQIVNDFQKGDIAEGYSVSREKKESFPLTVTSAQKNPTAFYLCATGTSGRAGHYEQYFGPGTRLTVT.

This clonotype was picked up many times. CDR3 sequence reads: CASRPLAPGNTQYF. CDR3 in DNA: TGTGCCAGCAGACCCCTGGCTCCTGGGAATACGCAGTATTTT. The chain uses TRBV12-3 or TRBV12-4 and TRBJ2-3, with D hard to call. With 6 bases removed from V and 7 bases from J, the gap between germline ends came to 17 bases. The CDR3 is 14 amino acids.

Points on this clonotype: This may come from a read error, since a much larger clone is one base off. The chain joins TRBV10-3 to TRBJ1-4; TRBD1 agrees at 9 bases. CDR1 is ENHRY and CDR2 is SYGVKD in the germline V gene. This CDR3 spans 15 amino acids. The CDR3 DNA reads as TGTGCCATCAGTGAACCACAGGGGGCGACTAAAAAACTGCTTTTT. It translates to CAISEPQGATKKLLF.

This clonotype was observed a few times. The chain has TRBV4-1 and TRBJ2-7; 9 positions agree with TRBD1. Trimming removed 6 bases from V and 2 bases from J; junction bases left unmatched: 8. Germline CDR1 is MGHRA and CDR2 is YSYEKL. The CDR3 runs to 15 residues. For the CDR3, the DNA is TGCGCCAGCAGACAACCGGGACAGGGACCCTACGAGCAGTACTTC. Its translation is CASRQPGQGPYEQYF.

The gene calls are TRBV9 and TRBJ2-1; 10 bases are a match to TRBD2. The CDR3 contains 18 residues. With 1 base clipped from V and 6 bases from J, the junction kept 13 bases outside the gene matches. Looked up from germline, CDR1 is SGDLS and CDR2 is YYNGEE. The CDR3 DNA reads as TGTGCCAGCAGCGTAAGCGGGACTAGCGAATCGAGGGCCAATGAGCAGTTCTTC. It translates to CASSVSGTSESRANEQFF. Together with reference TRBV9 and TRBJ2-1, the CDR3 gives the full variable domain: DSGVTQTPKHLITATGQRVTLRCSPRSGDLSVYWYQQSLDQGLQFLIQYYNGEERAKGNILERFSAQQFPDLHSELNLSSLELGDSALYFCASSVSGTSESRANEQFFGPGTRLTVL.

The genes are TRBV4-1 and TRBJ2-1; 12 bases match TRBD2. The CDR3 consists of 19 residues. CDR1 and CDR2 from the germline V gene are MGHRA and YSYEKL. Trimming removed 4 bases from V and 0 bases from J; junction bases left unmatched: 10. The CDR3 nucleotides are TGCGCCAGCAGCCGGCGGACTAGCGGGGTGCCTGACTCCTACAATGAGCAGTTCTTC. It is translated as CASSRRTSGVPDSYNEQFF.

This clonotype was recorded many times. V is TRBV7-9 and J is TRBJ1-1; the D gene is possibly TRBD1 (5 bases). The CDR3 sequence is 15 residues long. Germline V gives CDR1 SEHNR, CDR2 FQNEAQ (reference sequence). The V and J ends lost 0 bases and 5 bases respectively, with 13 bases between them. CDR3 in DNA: TGTGCCAGCAGCTTAGCGGGAGGACAAGATACTGAAGCTTTCTTT. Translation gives CASSLAGGQDTEAFF. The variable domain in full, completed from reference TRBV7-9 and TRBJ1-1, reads DTGVSQNPRHKITKRGQNVTFRCDPISEHNRLYWYRQTLGQGPEFLTYFQNEAQLEKSRLLSDRFSAERPKGSFSTLEIQRTEQGDSAMYLCASSLAGGQDTEAFFGQGTRLTVV.

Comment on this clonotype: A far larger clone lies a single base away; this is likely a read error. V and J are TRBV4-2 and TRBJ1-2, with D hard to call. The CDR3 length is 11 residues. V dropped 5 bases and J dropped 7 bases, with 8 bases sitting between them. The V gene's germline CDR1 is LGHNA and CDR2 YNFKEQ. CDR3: CASSVEGGYTF. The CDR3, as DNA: TGTGCCAGCAGCGTAGAGGGTGGCTACACCTTC.

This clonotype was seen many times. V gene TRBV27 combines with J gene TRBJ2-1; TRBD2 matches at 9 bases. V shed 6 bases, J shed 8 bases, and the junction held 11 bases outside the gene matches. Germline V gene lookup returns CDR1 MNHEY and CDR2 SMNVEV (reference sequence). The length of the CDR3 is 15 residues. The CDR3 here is CASREWREGGDEQFF. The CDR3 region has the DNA TGTGCCAGCAGAGAATGGCGGGAGGGCGGAGATGAGCAGTTCTTC.

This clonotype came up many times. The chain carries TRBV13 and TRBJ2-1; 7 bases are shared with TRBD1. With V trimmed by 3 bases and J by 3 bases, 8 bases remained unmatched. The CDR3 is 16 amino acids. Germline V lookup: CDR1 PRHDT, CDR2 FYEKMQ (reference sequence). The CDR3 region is CASSFGGQGDYNEQFF. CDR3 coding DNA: TGTGCCAGCAGCTTCGGTGGTCAGGGGGACTACAATGAGCAGTTCTTC. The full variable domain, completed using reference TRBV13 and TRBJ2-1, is AAGVIQSPRHLIKEKRETATLKCYPIPRHDTVYWYQQGPGQDPQFLISFYEKMQSDKGSIPDRFSAQQFSDYHSELNMSSLELGDSALYFCASSFGGQGDYNEQFFGPGTRLTVL.

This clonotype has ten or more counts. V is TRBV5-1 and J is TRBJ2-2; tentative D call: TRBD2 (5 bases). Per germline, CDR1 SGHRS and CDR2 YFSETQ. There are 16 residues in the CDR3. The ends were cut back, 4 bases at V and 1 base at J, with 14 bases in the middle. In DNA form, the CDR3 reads TGCGCCAGCAGCCATGGCCCCAGCGGGAACACCGGGGAGCTGTTTTTT. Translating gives CASSHGPSGNTGELFF.

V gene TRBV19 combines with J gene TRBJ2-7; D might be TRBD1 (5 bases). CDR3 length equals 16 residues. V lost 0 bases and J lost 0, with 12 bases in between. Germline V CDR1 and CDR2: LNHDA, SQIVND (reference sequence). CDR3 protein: CASSIDLDRSSYEQYF. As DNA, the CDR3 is TGTGCCAGTAGTATAGATCTCGACAGAAGCTCCTACGAGCAGTACTTC.

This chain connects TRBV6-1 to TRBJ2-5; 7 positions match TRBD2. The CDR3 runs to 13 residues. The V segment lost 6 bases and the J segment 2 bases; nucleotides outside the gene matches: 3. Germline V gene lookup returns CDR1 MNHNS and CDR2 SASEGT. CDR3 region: CASRRDYQETQYF. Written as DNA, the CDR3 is TGTGCCAGCAGGAGGGACTATCAAGAGACCCAGTACTTC.